This T cell receptor (beta chain) derives from a study of blood T cell repertoires in COVID-19. At the level of the study: Acute and convalescent COVID-19 samples came from the United States, Italy and Spain. T cells, B-cell-depleted T cells, or PBMCs provided the cDNA or gDNA that served as material.

CDR3 length equals 16 residues. In germline, CDR1 is SGDLS, CDR2 YYNGEE. V was pared by 2 bases and J by 5 bases, with 19 bases between. The table came from immunoSEQ multiplex PCR; TCRdb's copy has only in-frame clones and leaves some out. The table shows roughly 200,000 clones, with roughly 82% occurring only once. Those who participated ranged in age from roughly 18 to 89 years and resided in 20 to 30 US areas. Clinical history as reported by participants underpinned cohort assignment. The TCR was taken from a man in his forties or fifties with acute COVID-19. The sequencing sample was made of PBMCs or T cells enriched from blood (not recorded which). V gene TRBV9 combines with J gene TRBJ2-5; perhaps TRBD2 as D (7 bases). The CDR3 nucleotides read TGTGCCAGCAGCGTCTCTAGCGGTCAGGGGAGGGAGACCCAGTACTTC. Translating it yields CASSVSSGQGRETQYF.